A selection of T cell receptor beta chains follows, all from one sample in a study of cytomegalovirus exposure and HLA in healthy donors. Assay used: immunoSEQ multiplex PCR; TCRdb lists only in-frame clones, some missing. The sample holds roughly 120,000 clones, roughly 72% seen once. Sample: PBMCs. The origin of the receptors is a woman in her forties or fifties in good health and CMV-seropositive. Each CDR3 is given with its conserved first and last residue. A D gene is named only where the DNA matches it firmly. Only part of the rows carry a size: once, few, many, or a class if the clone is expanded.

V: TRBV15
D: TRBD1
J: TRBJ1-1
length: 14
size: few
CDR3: CATSRDAGGAEAFF
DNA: TGTGCCACCAGCAGAGATGCAGGGGGAGCTGAAGCTTTCTTT

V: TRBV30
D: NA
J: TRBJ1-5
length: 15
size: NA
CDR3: CAWSSQEGGYQPQHF
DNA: TGTGCCTGGAGTTCGCAGGAAGGGGGATATCAGCCCCAGCATTTT

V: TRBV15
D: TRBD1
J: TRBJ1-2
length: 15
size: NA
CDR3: CATSRDQGAHYGYTF
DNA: TGTGCCACCAGCAGAGATCAGGGGGCCCACTATGGCTACACCTTC

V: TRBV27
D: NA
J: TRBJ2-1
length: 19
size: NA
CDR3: CASIPRPGLAGSSYNEQFF
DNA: TGTGCCAGCATCCCGAGACCGGGACTGGCCGGGAGCTCCTACAATGAGCAGTTCTTC

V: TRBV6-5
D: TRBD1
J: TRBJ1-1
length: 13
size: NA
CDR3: CASRQGGVTEAFF
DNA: TGTGCCAGCAGACAGGGGGGGGTCACTGAAGCTTTCTTT

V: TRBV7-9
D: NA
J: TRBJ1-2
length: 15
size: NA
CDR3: CASSENWGDFSGYTF
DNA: TGTGCCAGCAGCGAAAATTGGGGGGATTTTAGTGGCTACACCTTC

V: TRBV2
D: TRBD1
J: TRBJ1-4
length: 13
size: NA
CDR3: CAQQGQGNEKLFF
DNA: TGTGCCCAGCAAGGACAGGGAAATGAAAAACTGTTTTTT

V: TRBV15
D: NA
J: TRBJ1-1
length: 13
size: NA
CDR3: CATSLQGPTEAFF
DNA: TGTGCCACCAGTTTACAGGGACCAACTGAAGCTTTCTTT

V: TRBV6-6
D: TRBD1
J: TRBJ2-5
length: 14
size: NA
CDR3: CASSEGQGDETQYF
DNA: TGTGCCAGCAGTGAGGGACAGGGCGACGAGACCCAGTACTTC

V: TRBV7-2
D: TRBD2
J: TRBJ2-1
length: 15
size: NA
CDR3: CASCRPGLADNEQFF
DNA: TGTGCCAGCTGCCGCCCGGGACTAGCGGACAATGAGCAGTTCTTC

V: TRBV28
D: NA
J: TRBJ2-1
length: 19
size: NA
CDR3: CASSTSRVSGSLTYNEQFF
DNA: TGTGCCAGCAGTACATCGCGGGTTTCTGGTAGCCTTACCTACAATGAGCAGTTCTTC

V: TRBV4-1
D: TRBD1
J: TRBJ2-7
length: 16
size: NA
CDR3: CASSQEPSDRAYEQYF
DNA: TGCGCCAGCAGCCAAGAGCCCTCGGACAGGGCCTACGAGCAGTACTTC

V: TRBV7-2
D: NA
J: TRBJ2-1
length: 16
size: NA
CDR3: CASSSQPMGGDNEQFF
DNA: TGTGCCAGCAGCTCACAGCCGATGGGGGGAGACAATGAGCAGTTCTTC

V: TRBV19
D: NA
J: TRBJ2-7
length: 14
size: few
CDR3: CASSTLTGSYEQYF
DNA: TGTGCCAGTAGTACCTTGACAGGATCCTACGAGCAGTACTTC

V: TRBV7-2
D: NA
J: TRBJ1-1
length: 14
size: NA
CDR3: CASSLRVEVTEAFF
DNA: TGTGCCAGCAGCTTACGAGTCGAGGTTACTGAAGCTTTCTTT

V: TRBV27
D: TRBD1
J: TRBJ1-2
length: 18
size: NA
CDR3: CASRVTGAPTPPNYGYTF
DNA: TGTGCCAGCAGAGTGACAGGGGCCCCTACCCCACCTAACTATGGCTACACCTTC

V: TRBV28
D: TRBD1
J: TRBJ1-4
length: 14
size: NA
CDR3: CASRGQGPNEKLFF
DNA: TGTGCCAGCAGGGGACAGGGCCCTAATGAAAAACTGTTTTTT

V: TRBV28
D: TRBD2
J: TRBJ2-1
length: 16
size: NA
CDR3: CASSLWFSGSYNEQFF
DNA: TGTGCCAGCAGTTTATGGTTTAGCGGGTCCTACAATGAGCAGTTCTTC

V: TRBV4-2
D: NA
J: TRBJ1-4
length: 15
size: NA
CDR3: CASSQASRQNEKLFF
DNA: TGTGCCAGCAGCCAAGCCTCCAGACAAAATGAAAAACTGTTTTTT

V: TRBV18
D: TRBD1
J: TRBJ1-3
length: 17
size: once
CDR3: CASSPSIDRGTGNTIYF
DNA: TGTGCCAGCTCACCGAGTATCGACAGGGGGACTGGAAACACCATATATTTT

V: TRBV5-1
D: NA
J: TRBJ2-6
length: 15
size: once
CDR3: CASSLIGSGANVLTF
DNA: TGCGCCAGCAGCTTGATCGGCTCTGGGGCCAACGTCCTGACTTTC

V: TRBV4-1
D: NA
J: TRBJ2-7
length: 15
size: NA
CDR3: CASSQVGLNSYEQYF
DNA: TGCGCCAGCAGCCAAGTCGGACTCAACTCCTACGAGCAGTACTTC

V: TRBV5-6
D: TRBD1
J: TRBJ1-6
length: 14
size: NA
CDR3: CASSSRSSGGPLHF
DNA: TGTGCCAGCAGCTCGAGATCCTCAGGGGGACCCCTCCACTTT

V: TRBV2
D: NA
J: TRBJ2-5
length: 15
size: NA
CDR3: CASSELASRQETQYF
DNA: TGTGCCAGCAGTGAACTCGCTAGTAGGCAAGAGACCCAGTACTTC

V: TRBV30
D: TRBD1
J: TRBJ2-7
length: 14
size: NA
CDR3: CAWTLGTVPYEQYF
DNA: TGTGCCTGGACACTCGGGACAGTACCCTACGAGCAGTACTTC

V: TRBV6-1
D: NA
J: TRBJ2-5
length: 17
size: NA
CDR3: CASSESGGHGLVETQYF
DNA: TGTGCCAGCAGTGAATCCGGAGGTCATGGATTAGTAGAGACCCAGTACTTC

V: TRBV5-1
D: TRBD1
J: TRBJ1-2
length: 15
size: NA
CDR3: CASSTETGGDDGYTF
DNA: TGCGCCAGCAGCACGGAGACAGGGGGCGATGATGGCTACACCTTC

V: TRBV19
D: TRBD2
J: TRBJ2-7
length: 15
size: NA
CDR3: CASSILGRGVDEQYF
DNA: TGTGCCAGTAGTATCCTCGGACGGGGGGTCGACGAGCAGTACTTC

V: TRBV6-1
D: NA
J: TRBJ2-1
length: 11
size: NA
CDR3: CASRDNNEQFF
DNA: TGTGCCAGTCGGGACAACAATGAGCAGTTCTTC

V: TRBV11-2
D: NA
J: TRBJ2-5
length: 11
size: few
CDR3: CASTSGETQYF
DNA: TGTGCCAGCACCTCCGGGGAGACCCAGTACTTC

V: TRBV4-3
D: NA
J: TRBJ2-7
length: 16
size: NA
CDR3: CASSQASGRAIYEQYF
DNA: TGCGCCAGCAGCCAAGCCTCGGGCAGGGCAATCTACGAGCAGTACTTC

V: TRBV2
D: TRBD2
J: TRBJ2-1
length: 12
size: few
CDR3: CASGSGYNEQFF
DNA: TGTGCCAGCGGTAGCGGGTACAATGAGCAGTTCTTC

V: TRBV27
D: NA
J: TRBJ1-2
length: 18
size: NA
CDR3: CASSRYGQSASTNYGYTF
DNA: TGTGCCAGCAGCCGTTACGGACAGAGCGCGTCTACTAACTATGGCTACACCTTC

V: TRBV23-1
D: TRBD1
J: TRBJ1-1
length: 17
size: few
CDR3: CASSQLSKDRVDTEAFF
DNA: TGCGCCAGCAGTCAACTCTCCAAGGACAGGGTGGACACTGAAGCTTTCTTT

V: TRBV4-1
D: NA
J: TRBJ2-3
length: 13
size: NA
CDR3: CASSSRDTDTQYF
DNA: TGCGCCAGCAGCTCCCGAGACACAGATACGCAGTATTTT

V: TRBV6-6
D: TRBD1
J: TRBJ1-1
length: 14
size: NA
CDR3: CASSLTGGPPEAFF
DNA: TGTGCCAGCAGTTTGACAGGGGGACCCCCTGAAGCTTTCTTT

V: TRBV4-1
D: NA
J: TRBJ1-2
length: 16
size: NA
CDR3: CASSQDILLANYGYTF
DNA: TGCGCCAGCAGCCAGGACATTCTCCTCGCTAACTATGGCTACACCTTC

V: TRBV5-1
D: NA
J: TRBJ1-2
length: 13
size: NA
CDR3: CASSPDIFYGYTF
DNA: TGCGCCAGCAGCCCGGACATCTTCTATGGCTACACCTTC

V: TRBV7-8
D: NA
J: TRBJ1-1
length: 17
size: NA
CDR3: CASTGGFLGLMNTEAFF
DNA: TGTGCCAGCACCGGGGGGTTTTTGGGTCTCATGAACACTGAAGCTTTCTTT

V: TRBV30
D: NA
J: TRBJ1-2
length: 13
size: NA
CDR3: CAWSPLPGGGYTF
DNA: TGTGCCTGGAGCCCTCTCCCTGGAGGCGGCTACACCTTC

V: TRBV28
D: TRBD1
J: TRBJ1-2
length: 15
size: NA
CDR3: CASSRGTGGTYGYTF
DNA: TGTGCCAGCAGCCGAGGGACAGGGGGCACCTATGGCTACACCTTC

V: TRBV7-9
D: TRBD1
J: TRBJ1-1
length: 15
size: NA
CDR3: CASSLAGVQQGVTFF
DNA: TGTGCCAGCAGCTTAGCAGGGGTCCAACAGGGGGTAACTTTCTTT

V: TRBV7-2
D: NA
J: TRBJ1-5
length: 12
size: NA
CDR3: CASSFLNQPQHF
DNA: TGTGCCAGCAGCTTCTTAAATCAGCCCCAGCATTTT

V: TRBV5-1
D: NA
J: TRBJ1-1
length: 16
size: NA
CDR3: CASSLATAQVNTEAFF
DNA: TGCGCCAGCAGCTTGGCCACGGCGCAGGTGAACACTGAAGCTTTCTTT

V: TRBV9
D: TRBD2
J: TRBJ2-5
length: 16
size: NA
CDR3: CASSPGGRGGMKTQYF
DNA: TGTGCCAGCAGCCCTGGGGGGCGGGGGGGCATGAAGACCCAGTACTTC

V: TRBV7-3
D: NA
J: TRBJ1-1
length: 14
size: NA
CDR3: CASSLGALNTEAFF
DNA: TGTGCCAGCAGTCTAGGGGCGTTGAACACTGAAGCTTTCTTT

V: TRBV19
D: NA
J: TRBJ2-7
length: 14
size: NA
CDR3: CASSVGQSMNEQYF
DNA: TGTGCCAGTAGTGTAGGACAGTCTATGAACGAGCAGTACTTC

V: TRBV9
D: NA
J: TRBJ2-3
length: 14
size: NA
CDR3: CASSVTGITDTQYF
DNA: TGTGCCAGCAGCGTAACAGGGATCACAGATACGCAGTATTTT

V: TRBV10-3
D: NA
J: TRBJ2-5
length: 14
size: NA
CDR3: CAISESSGRETQYF
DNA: TGTGCCATCAGTGAGTCGTCAGGGAGGGAGACCCAGTACTTC

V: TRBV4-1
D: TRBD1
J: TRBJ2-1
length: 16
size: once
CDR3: CASSQNPGQGVNEQFF
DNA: TGCGCCAGCAGCCAAAACCCGGGACAGGGGGTAAATGAGCAGTTCTTC

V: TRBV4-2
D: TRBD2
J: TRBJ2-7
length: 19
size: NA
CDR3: CASSQAFPAGGTTGYEQYF
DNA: TGTGCCAGCAGCCAAGCCTTTCCAGCGGGGGGAACTACGGGCTACGAGCAGTACTTC

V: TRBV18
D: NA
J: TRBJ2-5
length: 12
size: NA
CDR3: CASSPKGETQYF
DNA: TGTGCCAGCTCACCCAAGGGGGAGACCCAGTACTTC

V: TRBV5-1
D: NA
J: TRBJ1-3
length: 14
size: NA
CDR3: CASSSGLRGNTIYF
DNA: TGCGCCAGCAGCTCGGGACTCAGGGGAAACACCATATATTTT

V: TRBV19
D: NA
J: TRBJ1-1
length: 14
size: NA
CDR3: CASKTDGQNTEAFF
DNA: TGTGCCAGTAAAACAGATGGGCAGAACACTGAAGCTTTCTTT

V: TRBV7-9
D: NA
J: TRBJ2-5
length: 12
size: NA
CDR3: CASSLSRETQYF
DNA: TGTGCCAGCAGCCTCTCCAGGGAGACCCAGTACTTC

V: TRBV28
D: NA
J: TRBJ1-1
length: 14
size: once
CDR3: CASSYLQMNTEAFF
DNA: TGTGCCAGCAGTTATCTTCAGATGAACACTGAAGCTTTCTTT

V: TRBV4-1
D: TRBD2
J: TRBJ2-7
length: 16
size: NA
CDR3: CASSQDRSGGSYEQYF
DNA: TGCGCCAGCAGCCAAGATCGAAGCGGGGGGTCCTACGAGCAGTACTTC

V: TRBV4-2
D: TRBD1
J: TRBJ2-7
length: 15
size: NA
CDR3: CASSQDPGTGDEQYF
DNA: TGTGCCAGCAGCCAAGATCCCGGGACAGGGGACGAGCAGTACTTC

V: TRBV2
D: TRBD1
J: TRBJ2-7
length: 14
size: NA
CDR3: CASRGQGWTSEQYF
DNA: TGTGCCAGCAGGGGACAGGGTTGGACTAGCGAGCAGTACTTC